This T cell receptor beta chain was obtained from a study of cytomegalovirus exposure and HLA in healthy donors. Study-wide results and limits: The authors later linked a missense DCLRE1C variant to TCR beta V- and J-gene trimming.

Samples came from healthy bone marrow donors. Unrecorded immune exposures were likely, despite nominal health at sampling. CDR3 length equals 16 residues. CDR1 and CDR2 from the germline V gene are SGDLS and YYNGEE. Deletions cut 4 bases from V and 1 base from J, with 18 bases between. The PCR used 60 Vbeta and 13 Jbeta primers. Clones were sequenced by immunoSEQ multiplex PCR, and TCRdb holds only the in-frame ones, with some missing. The top ten clones hold 1% of a sample with over 150,000 clones, about 82% of them seen once. Details on this clone: Antigen unknown.

The origin of this receptor is a woman between 45 and 60 years old in good health and CMV-seropositive. Specimen: PBMCs. The gene calls are TRBV9 and TRBJ2-7; possible D gene TRBD1, 5 bases. The CDR3 here is CASSPPGRQWSYEQYF. CDR3 DNA sequence: TGTGCCAGCAGCCCCCCTGGTCGACAGTGGTCCTACGAGCAGTACTTC.